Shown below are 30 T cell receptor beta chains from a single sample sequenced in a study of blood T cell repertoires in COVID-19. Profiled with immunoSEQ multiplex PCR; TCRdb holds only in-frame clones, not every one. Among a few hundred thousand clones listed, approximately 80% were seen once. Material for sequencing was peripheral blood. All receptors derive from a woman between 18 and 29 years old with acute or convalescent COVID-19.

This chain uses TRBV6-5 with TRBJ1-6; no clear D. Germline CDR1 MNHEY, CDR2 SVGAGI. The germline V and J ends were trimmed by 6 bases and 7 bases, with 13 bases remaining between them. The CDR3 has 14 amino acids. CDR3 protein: CASRFGVMNSPLHF. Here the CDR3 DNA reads TGTGCCAGCAGATTCGGGGTAATGAATTCACCCCTCCACTTT.

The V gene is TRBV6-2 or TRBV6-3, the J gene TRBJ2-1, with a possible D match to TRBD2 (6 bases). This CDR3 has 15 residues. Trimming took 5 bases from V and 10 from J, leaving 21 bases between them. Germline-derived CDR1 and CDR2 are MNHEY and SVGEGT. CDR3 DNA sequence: TGTGCCAGCAGTCGTACTAGCCGAGGCCCTCGCGAGCAGTTCTTC. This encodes CASSRTSRGPREQFF.

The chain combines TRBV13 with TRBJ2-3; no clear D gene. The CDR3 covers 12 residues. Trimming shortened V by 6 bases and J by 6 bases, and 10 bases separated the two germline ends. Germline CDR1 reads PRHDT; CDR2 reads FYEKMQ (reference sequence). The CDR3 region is CASSYLEDTQYF. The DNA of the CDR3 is TGTGCCAGCAGTTACCTAGAGGATACGCAGTATTTT.

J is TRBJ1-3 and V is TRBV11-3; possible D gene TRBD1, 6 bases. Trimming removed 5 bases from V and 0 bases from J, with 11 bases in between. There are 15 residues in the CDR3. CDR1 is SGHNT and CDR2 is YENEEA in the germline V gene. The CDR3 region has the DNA TGTGCCAGCAGCCCAGGGGCCTCCTCTGGAAACACCATATATTTT. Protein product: CASSPGASSGNTIYF. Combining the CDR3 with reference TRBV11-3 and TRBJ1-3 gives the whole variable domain EAGVVQSPRYKIIEKKQPVAFWCNPISGHNTLYWYLQNLGQGPELLIRYENEEAVDDSQLPKDRFSAERLKGVDSTLKIQPAELGDSAVYLCASSPGASSGNTIYFGEGSWLTVV.

The CDR3 reads CASSLSTGSKETQYF. CDR3 nucleotides: TGTGCCAGCAGTTTATCGACAGGGAGCAAAGAGACCCAGTACTTC. The genes are TRBV27 and TRBJ2-5; TRBD1 agrees at 7 bases. Per the germline V gene, CDR1 is MNHEY and CDR2 is SMNVEV (reference sequence). The CDR3 loop spans 15 amino acids. Trimming cost V 0 bases and J 3 bases; bases outside gene matches: 4.

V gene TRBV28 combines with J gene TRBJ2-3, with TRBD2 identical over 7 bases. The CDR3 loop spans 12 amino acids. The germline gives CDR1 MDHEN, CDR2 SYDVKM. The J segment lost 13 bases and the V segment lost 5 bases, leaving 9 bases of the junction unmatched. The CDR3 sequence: CASSQASRGEYF. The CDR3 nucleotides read TGTGCCAGCAGTCAGGCTAGCCGGGGGGAGTATTTT.

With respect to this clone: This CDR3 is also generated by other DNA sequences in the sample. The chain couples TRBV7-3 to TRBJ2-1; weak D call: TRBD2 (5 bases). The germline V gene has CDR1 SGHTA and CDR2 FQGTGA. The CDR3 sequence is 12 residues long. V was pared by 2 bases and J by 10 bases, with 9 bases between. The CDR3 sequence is CASSLVGGEQFF. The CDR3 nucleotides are TGTGCCAGCAGCTTAGTGGGCGGGGAGCAGTTCTTC.

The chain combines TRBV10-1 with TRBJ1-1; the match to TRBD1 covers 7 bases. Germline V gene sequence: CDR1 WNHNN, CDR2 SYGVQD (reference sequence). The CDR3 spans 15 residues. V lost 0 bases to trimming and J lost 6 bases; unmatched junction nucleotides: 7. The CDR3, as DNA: TGCGCCAGCAGTGAGTCAAGACAGGGAATCCCTGAAGCTTTCTTT. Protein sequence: CASSESRQGIPEAFF.

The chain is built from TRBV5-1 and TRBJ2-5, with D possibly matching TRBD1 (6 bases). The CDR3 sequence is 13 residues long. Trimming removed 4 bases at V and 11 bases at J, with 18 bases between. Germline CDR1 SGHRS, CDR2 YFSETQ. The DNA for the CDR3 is TGCGCCAGCAGCAAGGAAGGGACACGTAAACAGTACTTC. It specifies CASSKEGTRKQYF. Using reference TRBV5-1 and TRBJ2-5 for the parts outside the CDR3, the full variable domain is KAGVTQTPRYLIKTRGQQVTLSCSPISGHRSVSWYQQTPGQGLQFLFEYFSETQRNKGNFPGRFSGRQFSNSRSEMNVSTLELGDSALYLCASSKEGTRKQYFGPGTRLLVL.

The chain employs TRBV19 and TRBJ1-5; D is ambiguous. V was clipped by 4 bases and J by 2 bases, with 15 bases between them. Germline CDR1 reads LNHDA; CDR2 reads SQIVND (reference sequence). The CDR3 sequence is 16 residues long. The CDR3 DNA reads TGTGCCAGTAGTAGCGGGTTAGAATCCGGCAATCAGCCCCAGCATTTT. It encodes CASSSGLESGNQPQHF.

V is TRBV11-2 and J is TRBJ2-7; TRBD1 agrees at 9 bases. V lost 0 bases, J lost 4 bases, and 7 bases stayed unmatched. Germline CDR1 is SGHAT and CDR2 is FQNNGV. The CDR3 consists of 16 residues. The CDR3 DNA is TGTGCCAGCAGCTTAGAAGGCGGGACAGGGATATACGAGCAGTACTTC. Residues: CASSLEGGTGIYEQYF.

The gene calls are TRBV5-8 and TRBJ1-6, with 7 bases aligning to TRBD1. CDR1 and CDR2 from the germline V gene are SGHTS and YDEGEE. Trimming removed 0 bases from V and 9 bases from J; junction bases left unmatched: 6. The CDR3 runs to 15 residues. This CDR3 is CASSLDRAGGSPLHF. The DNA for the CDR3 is TGTGCCAGCAGCTTGGATCGGGCAGGGGGTTCACCCCTCCACTTT.

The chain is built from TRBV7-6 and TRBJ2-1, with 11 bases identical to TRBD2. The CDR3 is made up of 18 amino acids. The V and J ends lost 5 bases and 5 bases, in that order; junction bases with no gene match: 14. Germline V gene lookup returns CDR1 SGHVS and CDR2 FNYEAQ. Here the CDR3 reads CASSPTIAGGMMDNEQFF. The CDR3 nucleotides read TGTGCCAGCAGCCCAACGATAGCGGGAGGGATGATGGACAATGAGCAGTTCTTC.

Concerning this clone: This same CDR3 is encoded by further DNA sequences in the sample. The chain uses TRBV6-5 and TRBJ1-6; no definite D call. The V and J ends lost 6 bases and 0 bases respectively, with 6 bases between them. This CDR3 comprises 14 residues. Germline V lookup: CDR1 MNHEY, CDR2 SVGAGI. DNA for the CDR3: TGTGCCAGCAGGGAGTCCTCCTATAATTCACCCCTCCACTTT. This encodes CASRESSYNSPLHF.

The CDR3 DNA sequence: TGTGCCAGCAGGTTCCTCGGCGGGGAGCTGTTTTTT. Translating gives CASRFLGGELFF. The chain employs TRBV25-1 and TRBJ2-2; D remains ambiguous. The CDR3 length is 12 residues. Between the trimmed V and J ends, which lost 6 bases and 7 bases, there was a span of 9 bases. Germline CDR1 and CDR2: MGHDK and SYGVNS.

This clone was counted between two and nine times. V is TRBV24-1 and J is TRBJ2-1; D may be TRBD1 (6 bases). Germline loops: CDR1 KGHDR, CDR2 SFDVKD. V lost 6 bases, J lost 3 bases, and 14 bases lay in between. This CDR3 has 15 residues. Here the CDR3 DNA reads TGTGCCACCAGTCCTCGGGCAGGGGACTACAATGAGCAGTTCTTC. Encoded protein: CATSPRAGDYNEQFF.

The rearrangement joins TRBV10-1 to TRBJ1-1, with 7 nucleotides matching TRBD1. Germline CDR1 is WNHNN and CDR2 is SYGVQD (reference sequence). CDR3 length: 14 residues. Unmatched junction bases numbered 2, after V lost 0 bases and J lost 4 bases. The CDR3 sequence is CASSESGTATEAFF. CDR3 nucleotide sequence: TGCGCCAGCAGTGAGTCGGGGACAGCCACTGAAGCTTTCTTT.

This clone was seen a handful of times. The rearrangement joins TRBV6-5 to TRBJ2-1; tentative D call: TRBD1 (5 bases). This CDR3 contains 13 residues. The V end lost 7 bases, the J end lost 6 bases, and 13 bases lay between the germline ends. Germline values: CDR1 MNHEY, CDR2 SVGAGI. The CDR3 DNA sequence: TGTGCCAGCAAACTGCAGGGCGGCAATGAGCAGTTCTTC. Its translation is CASKLQGGNEQFF.

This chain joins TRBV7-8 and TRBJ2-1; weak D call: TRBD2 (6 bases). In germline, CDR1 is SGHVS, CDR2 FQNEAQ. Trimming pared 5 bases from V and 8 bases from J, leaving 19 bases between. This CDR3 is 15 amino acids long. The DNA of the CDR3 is TGTGCCAGCAGCGCCGGCCGCCGATGGGGGGATGAGCAGTTCTTC. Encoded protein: CASSAGRRWGDEQFF. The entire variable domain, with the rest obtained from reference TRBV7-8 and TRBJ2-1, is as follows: GAGVSQSPRYKVAKRGQDVALRCDPISGHVSLFWYQQALGQGPEFLTYFQNEAQLDKSGLPSDRFFAERPEGSVSTLKIQRTQQEDSAVYLCASSAGRRWGDEQFFGPGTRLTVL.

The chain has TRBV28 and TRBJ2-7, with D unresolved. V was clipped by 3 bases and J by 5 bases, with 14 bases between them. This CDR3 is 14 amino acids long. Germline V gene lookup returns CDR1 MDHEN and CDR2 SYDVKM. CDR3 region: CASSFELGRDEQYF. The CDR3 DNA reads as TGTGCCAGCAGTTTCGAATTGGGTCGGGACGAGCAGTACTTC.

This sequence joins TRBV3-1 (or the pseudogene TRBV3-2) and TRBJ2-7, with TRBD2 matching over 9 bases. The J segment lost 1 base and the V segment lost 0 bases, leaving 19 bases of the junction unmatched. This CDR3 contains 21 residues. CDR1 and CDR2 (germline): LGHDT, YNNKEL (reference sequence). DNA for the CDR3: TGTGCCAGCAGCCAAGATCGCCAAACCCAAGCGGGAGGTCCGTTATCCTACGAGCAGTACTTC. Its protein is CASSQDRQTQAGGPLSYEQYF.

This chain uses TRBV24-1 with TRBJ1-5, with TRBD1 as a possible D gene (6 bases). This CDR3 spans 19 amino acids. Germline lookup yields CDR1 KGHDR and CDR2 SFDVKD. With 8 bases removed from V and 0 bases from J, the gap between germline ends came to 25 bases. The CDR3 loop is CATTNPGGLGEHSNQPQHF. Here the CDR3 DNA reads TGTGCCACCACGAATCCCGGGGGGCTAGGCGAACATAGCAATCAGCCCCAGCATTTT.

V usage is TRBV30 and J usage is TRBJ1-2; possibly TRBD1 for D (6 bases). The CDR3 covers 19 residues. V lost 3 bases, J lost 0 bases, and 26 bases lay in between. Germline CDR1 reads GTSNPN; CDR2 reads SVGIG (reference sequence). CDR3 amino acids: CAWSRGAKGTTTTNYGYTF. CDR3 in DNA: TGTGCCTGGAGCCGAGGGGCCAAGGGGACAACAACTACTAACTATGGCTACACCTTC.

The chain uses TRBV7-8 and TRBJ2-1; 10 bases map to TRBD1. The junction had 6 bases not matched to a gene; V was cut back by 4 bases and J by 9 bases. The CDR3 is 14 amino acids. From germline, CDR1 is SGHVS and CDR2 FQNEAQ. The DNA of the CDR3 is TGTGCCAGCAGCTCCGACAGGGGGCGCCCTGAGCAGTTCTTC. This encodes CASSSDRGRPEQFF.

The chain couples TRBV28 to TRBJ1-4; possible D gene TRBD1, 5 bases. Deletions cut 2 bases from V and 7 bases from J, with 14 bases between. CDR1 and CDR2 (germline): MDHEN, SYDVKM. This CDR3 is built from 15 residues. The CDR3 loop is CASSLAPGYREKLFF. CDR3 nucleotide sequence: TGTGCCAGCAGTTTAGCACCAGGGTATCGTGAAAAACTGTTTTTT.

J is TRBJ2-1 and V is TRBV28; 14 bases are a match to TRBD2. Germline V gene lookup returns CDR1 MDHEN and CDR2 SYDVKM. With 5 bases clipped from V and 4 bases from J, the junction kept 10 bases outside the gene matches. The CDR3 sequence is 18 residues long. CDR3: CASSTGGLAGVEYNEQFF. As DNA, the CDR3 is TGTGCCAGCAGTACGGGGGGACTAGCGGGAGTGGAGTACAATGAGCAGTTCTTC.

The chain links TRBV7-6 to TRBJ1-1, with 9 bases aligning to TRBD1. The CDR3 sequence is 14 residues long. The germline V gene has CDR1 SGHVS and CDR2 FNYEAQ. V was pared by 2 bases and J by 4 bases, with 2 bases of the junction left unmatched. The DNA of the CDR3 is TGTGCCAGCAGCTTACCGGGACAGGGCACTGAAGCTTTCTTT. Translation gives CASSLPGQGTEAFF. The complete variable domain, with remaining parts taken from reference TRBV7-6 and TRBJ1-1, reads GAGVSQSPRYKVTKRGQDVALRCDPISGHVSLYWYRQALGQGPEFLTYFNYEAQQDKSGLPNDRFSAERPEGSISTLTIQRTEQRDSAMYRCASSLPGQGTEAFFGQGTRLTVV.

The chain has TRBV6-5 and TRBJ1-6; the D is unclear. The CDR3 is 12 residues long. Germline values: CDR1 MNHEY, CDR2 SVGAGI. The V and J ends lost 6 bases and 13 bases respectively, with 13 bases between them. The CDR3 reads CASRDNRDPLHF. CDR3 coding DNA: TGTGCCAGCAGAGACAACCGGGATCCCCTCCACTTT.

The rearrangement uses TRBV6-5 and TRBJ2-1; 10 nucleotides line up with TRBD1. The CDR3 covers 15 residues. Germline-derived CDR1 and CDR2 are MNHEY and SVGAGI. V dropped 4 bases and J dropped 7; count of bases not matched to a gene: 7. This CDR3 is CASSSRQGALNEQFF. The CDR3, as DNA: TGTGCCAGCAGTTCACGACAGGGGGCGCTTAATGAGCAGTTCTTC.

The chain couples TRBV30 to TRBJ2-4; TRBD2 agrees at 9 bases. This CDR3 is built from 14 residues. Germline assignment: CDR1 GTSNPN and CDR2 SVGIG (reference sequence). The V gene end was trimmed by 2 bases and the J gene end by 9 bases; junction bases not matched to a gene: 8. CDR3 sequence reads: CAWSPTFSGSIQYF. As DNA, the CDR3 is TGTGCCTGGAGTCCGACGTTTAGCGGGAGCATTCAGTACTTC.